This section outlines one T cell receptor (beta chain) sequence together with its context. Antigen unknown. This record belongs to a study of blood T cells in healthy people across ages. There were healthy Caucasian individuals from Russia, aged about 6 to 95, serving as donors. Isolation yielded PBMCs, at least 6 million per sample, in every case. The authors ran a second PCR of about 6 to 12 cycles using a sample-barcoded 5' primer and a J-beta primer mix. MiXCR, applied by TCRdb to the 5' RACE reads, yields one record per CDR3 protein. Here the sample spans around 1.5 million distinct CDR3 sequences, 45% to 70% being singletons. The CDR3 consists of 13 residues. CDR1 and CDR2 (germline): SQVTM, ANQGSEA. Trimming removed 4 bases from V and 3 bases from J, with 12 bases in between. Study findings and constraints: What prevented conclusive comparison of naive and antigen-experienced cells was that PBMCs were unsorted.

Material for sequencing was blood. The receptor's source is a man aged 18 to 30 in good health. J is TRBJ1-2 and V is TRBV29-1, with D possibly matching TRBD1 (6 bases). The CDR3 reads CSVVGSGDYGYTF. In DNA form, the CDR3 reads TGCAGCGTTGTAGGTTCAGGGGACTATGGCTACACCTTC. Based on the CDR3 plus reference TRBV29-1 and TRBJ1-2, the full variable domain is SAVISQKPSRDICQRGTSLTIQCQVDSQVTMMFWYRQQPGQSLTLIATANQGSEATYESGFVIDKFPISRPNLTFSTLTVSNMSPEDSSIYLCSVVGSGDYGYTFGSGTRLTVV.